This T cell receptor (beta chain) was found in a study of blood T cell repertoires in COVID-19. On the study more broadly: The United States, Italy and Spain provided the acute and convalescent COVID-19 samples. T cells, B-cell-depleted T cells, or PBMCs supplied cDNA or gDNA.

The CDR3 has 15 residues. CDR1 and CDR2 from the germline V gene are SGHAT and FQDESV (reference sequence). The germline V and J ends were trimmed by 5 bases and 0 bases, with 13 bases remaining between them. Per the original methods: From reference gene primer amplification, estimates of nucleated cell counts were derived. Using immunoSEQ multiplex PCR, the repertoire was profiled, and TCRdb retains in-frame clones only, with some absent. V and J calls and clone size are as listed in that table; D and trimming were resolved from the DNA. The data contain 120,000 or so clones, 65% to 90% of them singletons.

The specimen was peripheral blood. The TCR was taken from a woman older than 75 with acute or convalescent COVID-19. The chain has TRBV11-1 and TRBJ2-5; D uncertain. CDR3 nucleotide sequence: TGTGCCAGCAGCCCGCTGCCCAGGAACCAAGAGACCCAGTACTTC. It codes for CASSPLPRNQETQYF.